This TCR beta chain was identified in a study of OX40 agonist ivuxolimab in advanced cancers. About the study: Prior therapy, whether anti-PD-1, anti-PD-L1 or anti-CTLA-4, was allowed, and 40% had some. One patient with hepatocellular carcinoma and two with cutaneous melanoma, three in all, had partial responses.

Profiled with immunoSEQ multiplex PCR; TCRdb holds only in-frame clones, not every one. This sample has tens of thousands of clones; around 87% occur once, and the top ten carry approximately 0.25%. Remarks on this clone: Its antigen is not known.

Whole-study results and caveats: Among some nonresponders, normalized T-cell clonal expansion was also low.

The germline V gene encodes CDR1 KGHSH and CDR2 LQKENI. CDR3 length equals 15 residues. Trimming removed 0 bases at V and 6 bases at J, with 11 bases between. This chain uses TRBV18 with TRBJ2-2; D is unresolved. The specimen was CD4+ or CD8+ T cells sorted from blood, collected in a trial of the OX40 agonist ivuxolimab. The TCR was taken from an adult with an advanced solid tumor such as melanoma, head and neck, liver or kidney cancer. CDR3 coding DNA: TGTGCCAGCTCACCACCGGAGACGAGATCCGGGGAGCTGTTTTTT. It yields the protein CASSPPETRSGELFF.